This T cell receptor (beta chain) was found in a study of T-cell memory formation after mild COVID-19. Study-wide results and limits: Day 15 to 85 contracting clones showed balanced CD4/CD8; day 15 to 37 expanders favored CD4+.

A few counts support this clonotype. Its antigen is unidentified. The CDR3 contains 16 residues. The germline CDR1 and CDR2 sequences are KGHDR and SFDVKD. The J segment lost 10 bases and the V segment lost 4 bases, leaving 12 bases of the junction unmatched. MiXCR, run by TCRdb on the 5' RACE reads, gives a single entry per CDR3 protein. The sample shows about 150,000 distinct CDR3 sequences, roughly 15% of them seen only once. The sample comprised PBMCs or a T cell subset sorted from them (not recorded which). This sequence joins TRBV24-1 and TRBJ1-4; 9 nucleotides match TRBD1. The source of this sequence is an adult woman who had mild COVID-19 (a few samples of this study predate the infection). Cell type and time point are not known. The CDR3 loop reads CATSETPGQGSGKLFF. CDR3 nucleotide sequence: TGTGCCACCAGTGAGACTCCGGGACAGGGAAGCGGAAAACTGTTTTTT.